This T cell receptor beta chain originates from a study of T cell responses to AZD1222 COVID-19 vaccine. This CDR3 has 15 residues. Trimming cost V 4 bases and J 3 bases; bases outside gene matches: 9. Germline-derived CDR1 and CDR2 are SGDLS and YYNGEE. Study results and caveats: Following two doses of AZD1222, Spike-specific TCR breadth and depth rose. In a largely white British group with more females than males, clonal diversity was possibly underestimated.

Assay: immunoSEQ multiplex PCR; the TCRdb copy retains only in-frame clones and omits some. The sample lists more than 90,000 clones, about 89% occurring once. With respect to this clone: What it binds is not known.

Second-dose timings of about 4 or about 12 weeks were pooled. The source was peripheral blood, collected 28 days after the second AZD1222 dose. This receptor was taken from an adult who received the AZD1222 COVID-19 vaccine. The chain couples TRBV9 to TRBJ1-1, with 7 bases matching TRBD1. CDR3 protein: CASSPRRGWDTEAFF. CDR3 bases: TGTGCCAGCAGCCCCCGCAGGGGGTGGGACACTGAAGCTTTCTTT. The variable domain in full, with the rest retrieved from reference TRBV9 and TRBJ1-1, is DSGVTQTPKHLITATGQRVTLRCSPRSGDLSVYWYQQSLDQGLQFLIQYYNGEERAKGNILERFSAQQFPDLHSELNLSSLELGDSALYFCASSPRRGWDTEAFFGQGTRLTVV.